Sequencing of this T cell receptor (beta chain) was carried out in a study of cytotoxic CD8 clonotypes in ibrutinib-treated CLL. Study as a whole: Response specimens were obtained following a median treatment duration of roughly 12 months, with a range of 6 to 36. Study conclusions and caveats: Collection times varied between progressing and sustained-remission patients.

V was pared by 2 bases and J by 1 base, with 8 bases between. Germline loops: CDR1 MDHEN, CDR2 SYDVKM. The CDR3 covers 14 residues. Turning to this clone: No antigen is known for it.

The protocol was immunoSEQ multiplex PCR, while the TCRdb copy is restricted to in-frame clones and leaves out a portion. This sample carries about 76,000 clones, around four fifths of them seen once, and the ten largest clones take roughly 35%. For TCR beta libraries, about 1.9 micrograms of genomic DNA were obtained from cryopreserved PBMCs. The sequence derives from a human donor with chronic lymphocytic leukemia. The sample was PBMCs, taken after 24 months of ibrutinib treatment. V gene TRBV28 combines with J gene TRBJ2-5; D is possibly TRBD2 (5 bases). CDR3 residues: CASSLPGTQETQYF. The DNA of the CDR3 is TGTGCCAGCAGTTTACCGGGAACCCAAGAGACCCAGTACTTC.